The entry below gives a single T cell receptor (beta chain) sequence along with its context. Its antigen is unknown. Germline V gene lookup returns CDR1 MNHEY and CDR2 SMNVEV (reference sequence). Trimming removed 10 bases from V and 4 bases from J; junction bases left unmatched: 13. CDR3 length: 17 amino acids. The data belong to a study of T cell responses to AZD1222 COVID-19 vaccine. Produced via immunoSEQ multiplex PCR; TCRdb's table is partial and in-frame only. Of about 120,000 clones listed, roughly 90% are singletons. Whole-study results and caveats: Following two doses of AZD1222, Spike-specific TCR breadth and depth rose. It was only a handful of AZD1222 recipients who were seropositive at baseline.

This TCR was sampled from an adult who received the AZD1222 COVID-19 vaccine. The genes are TRBV27 and TRBJ2-2, with TRBD2 matching 12 bases. The starting material was peripheral blood, obtained 28 days after the second AZD1222 dose. CDR3 in amino acids: CATRGLAGNFFTGELFF. CDR3 sequence (DNA): TGTGCCACCAGAGGACTAGCGGGGAATTTTTTCACCGGGGAGCTGTTTTTT.